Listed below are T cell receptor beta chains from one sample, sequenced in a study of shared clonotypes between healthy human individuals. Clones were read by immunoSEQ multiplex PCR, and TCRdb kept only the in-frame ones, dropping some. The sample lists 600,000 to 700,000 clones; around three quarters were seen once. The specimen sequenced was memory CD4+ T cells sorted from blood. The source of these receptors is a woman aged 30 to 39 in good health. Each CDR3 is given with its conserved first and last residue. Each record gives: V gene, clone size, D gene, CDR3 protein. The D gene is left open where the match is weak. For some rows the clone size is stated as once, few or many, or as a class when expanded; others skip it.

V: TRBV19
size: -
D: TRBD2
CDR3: CASNYGSGRTNEQFF

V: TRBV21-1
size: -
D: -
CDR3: CASSKESSGCSYNEQFF

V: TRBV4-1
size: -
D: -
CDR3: CASSQDSYRYEQYF

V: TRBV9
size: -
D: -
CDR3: CASSVVSSVMNTEAFF

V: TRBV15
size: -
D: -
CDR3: CATSRGTSDEQYF

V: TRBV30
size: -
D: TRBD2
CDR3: CAWSGTSGRNNEQFF

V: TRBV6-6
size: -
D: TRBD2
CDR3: CASSSSGADTDTQYF

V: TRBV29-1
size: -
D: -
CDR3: CSVQGRSGYEQYF

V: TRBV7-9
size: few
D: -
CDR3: CASSFTSRDGYTF

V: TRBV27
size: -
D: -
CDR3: CASSLRQFTDTQYF

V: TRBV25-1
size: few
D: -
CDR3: CASSEGGTLREQYF

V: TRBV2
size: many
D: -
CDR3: CASSEELGQQYF